This T cell receptor beta chain was captured by sequencing in a study of blood T cell repertoires in COVID-19. Study-level information: Samples representing acute and convalescent COVID-19 were sourced from the United States, Italy and Spain. The cDNA or gDNA used as material had been derived from T cells, B-cell-depleted T cells, or PBMCs.

Authors' analysis steps: Amplifying reference gene primers gave estimates of nucleated cell counts. Generated by immunoSEQ multiplex PCR, the TCRdb table keeps only in-frame clones and is missing some. V, J and clone size reflect that table, while D and trimming were determined from the DNA. This table has 120,000 or so clones, around four fifths appearing once. The source is a man in his sixties with acute or convalescent COVID-19. Sequencing used peripheral blood.

The CDR3 sequence is CASSVARGGAFF. CDR3 sequence (DNA): TGTGCCAGCAGTGTAGCGAGGGGAGGAGCTTTCTTT. The genes are TRBV28 and TRBJ1-1; tentative D call: TRBD1 (5 bases). Trimming left V 5 bases short and J 10 bases short, with 14 bases between. In germline, CDR1 is MDHEN, CDR2 SYDVKM. The length of the CDR3 is 12 residues.